This T cell receptor beta chain stems from a study of beta chain features in type 1 diabetes. In this sample, this clone turned up a few times. Its specificity is unknown. All of the isolated RNA was reverse transcribed, so expressed TCRB transcripts were sequenced. Some 4 million reads on average were seen across naive, central memory and regulatory T cell samples. Assay: immunoSEQ multiplex PCR; the TCRdb copy retains only in-frame clones and omits some. Of about 120,000 clones in the sample, roughly 15% were seen once. Study-level findings and limits: Moderate but significant shortening of TCRB CDR3s was recorded in all four CD4+ subsets from Type 1 diabetes patients. The study left unresolved whether HLA type influences TCRB rearrangement. For type 1 diabetes patients, VDJ junctions showed fewer insertions and more deletions.

Per the germline V gene, CDR1 is MNHEY and CDR2 is SMNVEV (reference sequence). The CDR3 is 15 residues long. With 3 bases clipped from V and 2 bases from J, the junction kept 6 bases outside the gene matches. The V and J genes are TRBV27 and TRBJ1-2; TRBD1 agrees at 7 bases. The receptor comes from a young man with type 1 diabetes. The sequenced sample consisted of central memory CD4+ T cells from blood. The CDR3 region has the DNA TGTGCCAGCAGTTTGAGGTCAGGGGGGAACTATGGCTACACCTTC. Translation: CASSLRSGGNYGYTF.